The 13 T cell receptor beta chains listed next were all sequenced from one sample in a study of T cell changes during pregnancy in multiple sclerosis. Produced via immunoSEQ multiplex PCR; TCRdb's table is partial and in-frame only. The data contain about 79,000 clones, around 90% of them singletons. The sample in question was CD4+ T cells from peripheral blood mononuclear cells, obtained in the second trimester of pregnancy. The receptors here all came from a female donor with multiple sclerosis, enrolled in a pregnancy study.

The CDR3 protein is CAWKNSGGDQETQYF. DNA of the CDR3: TGTGCCTGGAAAAATTCGGGGGGGGACCAAGAGACCCAGTACTTC. This chain joins TRBV30 and TRBJ2-5; TRBD2 matches at 8 bases. This CDR3 contains 15 residues. Germline values: CDR1 GTSNPN, CDR2 SVGIG (reference sequence). V was clipped by 4 bases and J by 0 bases; unmatched bases: 7.

This sequence joins TRBV16 and TRBJ1-2; maybe TRBD1 (5 bases). Germline values: CDR1 KGHSY, CDR2 FQNENV. V lost 3 bases to trimming and J lost 3 bases, with 11 bases between them. The CDR3 has 14 amino acids. The CDR3 DNA follows: TGTGCCAGCAGCCAGGGCGACAGTCACTATGGCTACACCTTC. Protein product: CASSQGDSHYGYTF.

The chain recombines TRBV5-1 with TRBJ2-5, with D possibly being TRBD2 (7 bases). The CDR3 has 15 residues. Germline CDR1 and CDR2: SGHRS and YFSETQ. V was pared by 0 bases and J by 1 base, with 10 bases between. In nucleotides, the CDR3 is TGCGCCAGCAGCTTGGACCGGGGGGCCCAAGAGACCCAGTACTTC. It is translated as CASSLDRGAQETQYF.

The chain carries TRBV11-2 and TRBJ2-1, with 8 positions matching TRBD2. V was pared by 5 bases and J by 5 bases, with 14 bases of the junction left unmatched. Germline V gene data show CDR1 as SGHAT and CDR2 as FQNNGV. The CDR3 runs 17 residues. The CDR3 spells CASSARSSAGAHNEQFF. CDR3 nucleotide sequence: TGTGCCAGCAGCGCCCGAAGTTCAGCGGGGGCCCACAATGAGCAGTTCTTC.

V gene TRBV7-2 combines with J gene TRBJ2-4, with 7 bases fitting TRBD1. Germline CDR1 SGHTA, CDR2 FQGNSA. The V gene end was trimmed by 5 bases and the J gene end by 7 bases; junction bases not matched to a gene: 11. This CDR3 region has 15 residues. CDR3 residues: CASSQRGQDGNIQYF. In nucleotides, the CDR3 is TGTGCCAGCAGCCAAAGAGGACAGGATGGGAACATTCAGTACTTC.

This clone was counted once. The chain couples TRBV30 to TRBJ2-1; D gene uncertain. Germline CDR1 GTSNPN, CDR2 SVGIG (reference sequence). V was shortened by 1 base and J by 0 bases, with 7 bases between the two germline ends. The CDR3 is 14 residues long. In DNA form, the CDR3 reads TGTGCCTGGAGTGACTCAAACTCCTACAATGAGCAGTTCTTC. Translation gives CAWSDSNSYNEQFF.

The chain employs TRBV4-1 and TRBJ1-5, with 10 bases aligning to TRBD1. The CDR3 totals 15 residues. V shed 3 bases and J 7 bases; nucleotides not matched to a gene: 6. Germline-derived CDR1 and CDR2 are MGHRA and YSYEKL. The CDR3 DNA reads as TGCGCCAGCAGCCAGCGGACAGGGGGAGACCAGCCCCAGCATTTT. It yields the protein CASSQRTGGDQPQHF.

The V gene is TRBV18, the J gene TRBJ1-4; a weak D match, TRBD1 (5 bases). The CDR3 is 15 amino acids. V was trimmed by 3 bases and J by 7 bases, leaving 15 bases between them. Germline CDR1 and CDR2: KGHSH and LQKENI. The CDR3 here is CASSPRQSGSEKLFF. CDR3 nucleotide sequence: TGTGCCAGCTCACCCAGACAGTCTGGAAGTGAAAAACTGTTTTTT.

This clone appeared a few times. The chain recombines TRBV11-3 with TRBJ2-7, with a weak D call TRBD2 (5 bases). Trimming removed 5 bases from V and 5 bases from J, with 19 bases in between. This CDR3 is 15 amino acids long. CDR1 is SGHNT and CDR2 is YENEEA in the germline V gene. The CDR3 region is CASSATGGRVHEQYF. In DNA form, the CDR3 reads TGTGCCAGCAGCGCGACTGGAGGAAGGGTTCACGAGCAGTACTTC. The whole variable domain, filled in from reference TRBV11-3 and TRBJ2-7, reads EAGVVQSPRYKIIEKKQPVAFWCNPISGHNTLYWYLQNLGQGPELLIRYENEEAVDDSQLPKDRFSAERLKGVDSTLKIQPAELGDSAVYLCASSATGGRVHEQYFGPGTRLTVT.

This sequence joins TRBV27 and TRBJ2-2; TRBD1 aligns across 9 bases. The CDR3 sequence is 20 residues long. The germline V gene has CDR1 MNHEY and CDR2 SMNVEV (reference sequence). V shed 5 bases and J 2 bases; nucleotides not matched to a gene: 18. The CDR3 DNA reads as TGTGCCAGCAGTCTCCAAGGGACAGGGCGCCGTCGGTTTAACACCGGGGAGCTGTTTTTT. Protein product: CASSLQGTGRRRFNTGELFF.

The V and J genes are TRBV7-6 and TRBJ2-6; TRBD1 matches at 7 bases. Germline V gene data show CDR1 as SGHVS and CDR2 as FNYEAQ. J lost 2 bases, V lost 10 bases, and 5 bases had no gene match. The CDR3 sequence is 14 residues long. CDR3 sequence (DNA): TGTGCCACACGAGACAGGGCTGGGGCCAACGTCCTGACTTTC. It specifies CATRDRAGANVLTF.

V is TRBV6-4 and J is TRBJ2-1; possibly TRBD1 for D (7 bases). CDR1 is MRHNA, CDR2 SNTAGT, per germline. V lost 3 bases to trimming and J lost 6 bases, with 21 bases between them. There are 17 residues in the CDR3. The DNA of the CDR3 is TGTGCCAGCAGTGAAGGGCCTGACAGGGCGGGGTCCAATGAGCAGTTCTTC. Protein sequence: CASSEGPDRAGSNEQFF.

This clone was seen a few times. This sequence joins TRBV4-3 and TRBJ1-1, with 9 nucleotides matching TRBD1. Per the germline V gene, CDR1 is LGHNA and CDR2 is YSLEER. J lost 1 base, V lost 4 bases, and 1 base had no gene match. The CDR3 contains 14 residues. CDR3 region: CASSLGQGNTEAFF. The CDR3 DNA follows: TGCGCCAGCAGCCTGGGACAGGGGAACACTGAAGCTTTCTTT.